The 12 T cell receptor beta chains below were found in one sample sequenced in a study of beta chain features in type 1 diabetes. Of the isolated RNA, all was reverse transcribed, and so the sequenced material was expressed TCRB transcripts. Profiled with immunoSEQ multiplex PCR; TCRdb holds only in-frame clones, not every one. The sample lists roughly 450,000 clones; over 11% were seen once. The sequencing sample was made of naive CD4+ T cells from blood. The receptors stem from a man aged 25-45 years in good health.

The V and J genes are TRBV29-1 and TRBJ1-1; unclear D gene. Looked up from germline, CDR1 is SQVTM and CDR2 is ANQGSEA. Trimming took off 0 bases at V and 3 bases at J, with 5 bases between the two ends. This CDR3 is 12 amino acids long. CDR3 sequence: CSVEDSYTEAFF. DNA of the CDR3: TGCAGCGTTGAAGACAGCTACACTGAAGCTTTCTTT.

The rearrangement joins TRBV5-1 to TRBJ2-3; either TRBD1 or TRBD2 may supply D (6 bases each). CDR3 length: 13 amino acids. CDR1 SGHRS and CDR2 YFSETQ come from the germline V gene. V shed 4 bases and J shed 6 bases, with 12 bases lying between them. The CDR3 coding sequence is TGCGCCAGCAGCGCAGGGGCGGGGGATACGCAGTATTTT. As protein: CASSAGAGDTQYF.

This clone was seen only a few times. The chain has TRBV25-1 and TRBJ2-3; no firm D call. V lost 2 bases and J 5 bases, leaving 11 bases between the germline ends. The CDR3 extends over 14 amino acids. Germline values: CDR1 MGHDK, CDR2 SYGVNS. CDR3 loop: CASSEGPVRDTQYF. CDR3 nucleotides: TGTGCCAGCAGTGAAGGACCGGTGCGAGATACGCAGTATTTT.

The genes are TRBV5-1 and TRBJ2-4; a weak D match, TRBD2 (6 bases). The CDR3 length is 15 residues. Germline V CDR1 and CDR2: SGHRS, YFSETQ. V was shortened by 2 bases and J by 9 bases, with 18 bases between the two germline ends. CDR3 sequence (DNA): TGCGCCAGCAGCTTATACATAGGGGACTCCAGCATTCAGTACTTC. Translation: CASSLYIGDSSIQYF. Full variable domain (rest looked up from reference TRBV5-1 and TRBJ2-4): KAGVTQTPRYLIKTRGQQVTLSCSPISGHRSVSWYQQTPGQGLQFLFEYFSETQRNKGNFPGRFSGRQFSNSRSEMNVSTLELGDSALYLCASSLYIGDSSIQYFGAGTRLSVL.

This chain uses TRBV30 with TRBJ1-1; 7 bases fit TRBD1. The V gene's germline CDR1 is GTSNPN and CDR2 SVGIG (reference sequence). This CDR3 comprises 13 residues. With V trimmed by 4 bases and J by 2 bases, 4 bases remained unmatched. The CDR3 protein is CAWIRQGNTEAFF. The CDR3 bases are TGTGCCTGGATCCGACAGGGTAACACTGAAGCTTTCTTT.

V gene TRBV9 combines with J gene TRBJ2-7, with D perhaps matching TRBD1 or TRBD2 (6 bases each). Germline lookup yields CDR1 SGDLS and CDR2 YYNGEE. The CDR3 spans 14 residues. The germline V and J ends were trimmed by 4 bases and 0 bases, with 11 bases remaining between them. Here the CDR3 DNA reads TGTGCCAGCAGCCCGGGGGCGAACTCCTACGAGCAGTACTTC. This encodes CASSPGANSYEQYF.

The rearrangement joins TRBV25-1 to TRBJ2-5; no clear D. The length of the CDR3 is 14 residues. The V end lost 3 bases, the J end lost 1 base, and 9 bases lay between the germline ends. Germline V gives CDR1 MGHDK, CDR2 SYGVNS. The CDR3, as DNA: TGTGCCAGCAGTGACCCGACGGTCCAAGAGACCCAGTACTTC. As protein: CASSDPTVQETQYF.

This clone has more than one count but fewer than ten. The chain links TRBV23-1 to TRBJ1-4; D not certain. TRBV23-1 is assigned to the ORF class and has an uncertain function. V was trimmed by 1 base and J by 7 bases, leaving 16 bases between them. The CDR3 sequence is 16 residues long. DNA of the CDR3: TGCGCCAGCAGTCAATTTAGTATGGCACTGGGTGAAAAACTGTTTTTT. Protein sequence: CASSQFSMALGEKLFF.

This CDR3 reads CASSELRSVAEQYV. The CDR3 DNA follows: TGTGCCAGCAGTGAACTACGATCCGTCGCCGAGCAGTACGTC. The chain employs TRBV6-1 and TRBJ2-7, with D unclear. Germline V gene lookup returns CDR1 MNHNS and CDR2 SASEGT. Trimming pared 2 bases from V and 6 bases from J, leaving 14 bases between. The CDR3 is made up of 14 amino acids.

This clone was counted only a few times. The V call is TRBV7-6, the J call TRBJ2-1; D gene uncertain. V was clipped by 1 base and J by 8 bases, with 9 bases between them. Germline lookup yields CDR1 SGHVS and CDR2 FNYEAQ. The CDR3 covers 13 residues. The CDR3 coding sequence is TGTGCCAGCAGCTTAGGACACCGTGATGAGCAGTTCTTC. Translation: CASSLGHRDEQFF. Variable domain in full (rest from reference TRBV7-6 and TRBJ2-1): GAGVSQSPRYKVTKRGQDVALRCDPISGHVSLYWYRQALGQGPEFLTYFNYEAQQDKSGLPNDRFSAERPEGSISTLTIQRTEQRDSAMYRCASSLGHRDEQFFGPGTRLTVL.

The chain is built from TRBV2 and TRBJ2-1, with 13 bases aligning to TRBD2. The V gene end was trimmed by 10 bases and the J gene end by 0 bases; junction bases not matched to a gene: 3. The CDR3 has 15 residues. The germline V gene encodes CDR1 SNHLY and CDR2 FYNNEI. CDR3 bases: TGTGCCACCAGACTAGCGGGAGGCTCCTACAATGAGCAGTTCTTC. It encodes CATRLAGGSYNEQFF.

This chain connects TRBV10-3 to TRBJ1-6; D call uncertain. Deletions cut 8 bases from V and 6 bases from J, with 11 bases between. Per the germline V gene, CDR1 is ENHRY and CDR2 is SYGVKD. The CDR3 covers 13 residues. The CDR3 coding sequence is TGTGCCATCCTGGCGGACGTTAATTCACCCCTCCACTTT. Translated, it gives CAILADVNSPLHF.